A selection of T cell receptor beta chains follows, all from one sample in a study of blood T cell repertoires in COVID-19. TCRdb keeps only in-frame clones here, not all; method: immunoSEQ multiplex PCR. The table has roughly 150,000 clones, around four fifths seen once. Sequences were obtained from peripheral blood. The source of these receptors is a woman older than 75 with COVID-19, enrolled during active disease. CDR3s include the opening cysteine and the closing phenylalanine or tryptophan. A D gene is named only where the DNA matches it firmly. Size is stated for part of the rows, as once, few or many counts, or as a class when the clone is expanded.

CDR3aa	CDR3nt	abundance	j_gene	v_gene	d_gene
CASSQGRTSGNLETQYF	TGTGCCAGCAGCCAAGGGAGGACTAGCGGGAATTTGGAGACCCAGTACTTC	-	TRBJ2-5	TRBV4-2	TRBD2
CATSPREGQGAVWGEKLFF	TGTGCCACCAGCCCTCGGGAAGGACAGGGGGCTGTCTGGGGGGAAAAACTGTTTTTT	-	TRBJ1-4	TRBV15	TRBD1
CASSLVGGWGNAEAFF	TGCGCCAGCAGCTTGGTGGGGGGTTGGGGAAACGCTGAAGCTTTCTTT	once	TRBJ1-1	TRBV5-1	-
CASSLARGSGNTIYF	TGTGCCAGCAGTTTAGCCAGGGGATCTGGAAACACCATATATTTT	-	TRBJ1-3	TRBV6-5	-
CASSHDGTSGGGEQFF	TGCGCCAGCAGCCACGACGGGACTAGCGGGGGAGGGGAGCAGTTCTTC	-	TRBJ2-1	TRBV4-1	TRBD2
CASSLSTRSGANVLTF	TGTGCCAGCAGCCTAAGCACCAGGTCTGGGGCCAACGTCCTGACTTTC	-	TRBJ2-6	TRBV7-8	-
CASSLGLAGGTQYF	TGTGCCAGCAGCCTCGGACTAGCGGGAGGCACGCAGTATTTT	-	TRBJ2-3	TRBV3-1/TRBV3-2	TRBD2
CASSQTGQLIGAPLHF	TGTGCCAGCAGCCAAACGGGACAGCTTATAGGGGCACCCCTCCACTTT	few	TRBJ1-6	TRBV3-1/TRBV3-2	TRBD1
CASSFPGGGYTF	TGTGCCAGCAGTTTCCCCGGGGGAGGCTACACCTTC	-	TRBJ1-2	TRBV27	-
CASSQLGSTTEAFF	TGTGCCAGCAGCCAATTGGGCTCCACCACTGAAGCTTTCTTT	-	TRBJ1-1	TRBV5-5	-
CASSLGDTLTDTQYF	TGTGCCAGCAGCTTGGGGGACACCCTCACAGATACGCAGTATTTT	-	TRBJ2-3	TRBV5-5	-
CASGLGTGAYNEQFF	TGTGCTAGTGGTTTGGGGACAGGGGCCTACAATGAGCAGTTCTTC	-	TRBJ2-1	TRBV12-5	TRBD1
CASSSGAGNTIYF	TGTGCCAGCAGCTCAGGGGCTGGAAACACCATATATTTT	-	TRBJ1-3	TRBV7-3	-
CASSLGGGWYTEAFF	TGTGCCAGCAGCTTGGGCGGAGGGTGGTACACTGAAGCTTTCTTT	few	TRBJ1-1	TRBV5-8	-
CASTPRGRGGAGELFF	TGTGCCAGCACCCCTCGCGGCCGGGGGGGAGCCGGGGAGCTGTTTTTT	-	TRBJ2-2	TRBV7-6	TRBD2
CASSGGRWGGYTF	TGTGCCAGCAGTGGGGGCAGGTGGGGTGGCTACACCTTC	-	TRBJ1-2	TRBV25-1	-
CASSSRLGGRTDTQYF	TGTGCCAGCAGCTCCCGGTTGGGAGGCCGCACAGATACGCAGTATTTT	-	TRBJ2-3	TRBV7-3	-
CASSLGTATNEKLFF	TGCGCCAGCAGCTTGGGCACGGCAACTAATGAAAAACTGTTTTTT	-	TRBJ1-4	TRBV5-1	-
CASKLAGANTGELFF	TGTGCCAGCAAACTAGCGGGAGCGAACACCGGGGAGCTGTTTTTT	-	TRBJ2-2	TRBV6-5	TRBD2
CASSEPGTGGSPLHF	TGTGCCAGCAGTGAGCCCGGGACAGGGGGGTCACCCCTCCACTTT	-	TRBJ1-6	TRBV25-1	TRBD1
CASSPRQGMDTEAFF	TGTGCCAGCTCACCCCGACAGGGTATGGACACTGAAGCTTTCTTT	-	TRBJ1-1	TRBV18	TRBD1
CASSLGPSGRYEQFF	TGTGCCAGCAGCTTAGGTCCTAGCGGGAGGTATGAGCAGTTCTTC	-	TRBJ2-1	TRBV11-2	TRBD2
CASRSFTNYGYTF	TGTGCCAGCAGGAGCTTTACTAACTATGGCTACACCTTC	-	TRBJ1-2	TRBV2	-
CASSPSGPEGDEQFF	TGTGCCAGCAGCCCTAGCGGGCCAGAAGGGGATGAGCAGTTCTTC	-	TRBJ2-1	TRBV7-3	TRBD2